This entry describes one TCR beta chain. The data were obtained in a study of T-cell reconstitution after alpha-beta-depleted transplantation in children. This CDR3 has 14 amino acids. CDR1 SNHLY and CDR2 FYNNEI come from the germline V gene. The V and J ends lost 9 bases and 4 bases respectively, with 17 bases between them. During its preparation, the TCRbeta library received unique molecular identifiers. TCRdb re-derived calls from the PCR reads in MiXCR, one entry per CDR3 protein. The sample contains roughly 590,000 distinct CDR3 sequences, over 15% of which appear only once. This chain joins TRBV2 and TRBJ2-3; D possibly corresponds to TRBD2 (6 bases). The TCR was taken from a human donor who donated a stem cell graft to a child with acute myeloid leukemia. The starting material was PBMCs from the stem cell graft donor, obtained from the stem cell graft. The CDR3 reads CARVWVEGADTQYF. The CDR3 DNA sequence: TGTGCCAGAGTATGGGTGGAGGGAGCAGATACGCAGTATTTT.